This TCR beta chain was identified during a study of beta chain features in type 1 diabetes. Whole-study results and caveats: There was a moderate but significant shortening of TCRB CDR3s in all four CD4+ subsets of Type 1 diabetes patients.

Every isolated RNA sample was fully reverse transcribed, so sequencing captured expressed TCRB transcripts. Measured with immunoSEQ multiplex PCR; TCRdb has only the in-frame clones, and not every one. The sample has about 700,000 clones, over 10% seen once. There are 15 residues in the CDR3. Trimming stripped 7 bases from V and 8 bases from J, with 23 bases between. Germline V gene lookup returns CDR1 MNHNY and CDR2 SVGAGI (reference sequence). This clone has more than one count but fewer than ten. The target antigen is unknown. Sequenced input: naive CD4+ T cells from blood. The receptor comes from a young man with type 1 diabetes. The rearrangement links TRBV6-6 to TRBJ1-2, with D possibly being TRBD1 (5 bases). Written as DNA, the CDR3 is TGTGCCAGCATCCCGACAGCCACTAGGGATGTGGGCTACACCTTC. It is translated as CASIPTATRDVGYTF.